This T cell receptor (beta chain) was recorded in a study of T-cell memory formation after mild COVID-19. TCRdb reprocessed the 5' RACE reads with MiXCR, giving one entry per CDR3 protein. There are approximately 340,000 distinct CDR3 sequences in the sample; roughly 15% occur only once, and 20% to 25% lies in the top ten. Trimming removed 7 bases from V and 6 bases from J; junction bases left unmatched: 5. The CDR3 has 13 residues. Germline V gene lookup returns CDR1 SGHVS and CDR2 FQNEAQ. V gene TRBV7-8 combines with J gene TRBJ1-2, with 10 bases lining up with TRBD1. The receptor was isolated from a man aged 18 to 30 who had mild COVID-19 (a few samples of this study predate the infection). Cell type and time point are not known. The sequenced sample was PBMCs or a T cell subset sorted from them (not recorded which). CDR3 in DNA: TGTGCCAGCACCGACGGGACAGGGGATGGCTACACCTTC. Encoded protein: CASTDGTGDGYTF. Full variable domain (rest looked up from reference TRBV7-8 and TRBJ1-2): GAGVSQSPRYKVAKRGQDVALRCDPISGHVSLFWYQQALGQGPEFLTYFQNEAQLDKSGLPSDRFFAERPEGSVSTLKIQRTQQEDSAVYLCASTDGTGDGYTFGSGTRLTVV.